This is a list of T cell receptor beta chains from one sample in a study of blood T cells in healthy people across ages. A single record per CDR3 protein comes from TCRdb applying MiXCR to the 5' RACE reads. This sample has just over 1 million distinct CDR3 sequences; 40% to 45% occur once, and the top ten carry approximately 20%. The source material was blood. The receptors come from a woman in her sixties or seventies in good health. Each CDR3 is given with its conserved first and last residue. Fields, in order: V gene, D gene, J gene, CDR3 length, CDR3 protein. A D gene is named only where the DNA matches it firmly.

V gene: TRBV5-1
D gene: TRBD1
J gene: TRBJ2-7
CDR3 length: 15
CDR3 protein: CASSLDRGAIYEQYF

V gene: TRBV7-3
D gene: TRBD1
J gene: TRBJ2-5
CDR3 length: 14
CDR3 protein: CASSPTGGTETQYF

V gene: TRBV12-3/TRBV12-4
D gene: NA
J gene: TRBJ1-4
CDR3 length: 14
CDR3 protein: CASSGRATNEKLFF

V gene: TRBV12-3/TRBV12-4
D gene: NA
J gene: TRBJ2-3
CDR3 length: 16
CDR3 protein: CASSVRGGGTTDTQYF

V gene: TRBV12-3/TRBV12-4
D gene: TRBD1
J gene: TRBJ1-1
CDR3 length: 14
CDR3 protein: CASKRTGMNTEAFF

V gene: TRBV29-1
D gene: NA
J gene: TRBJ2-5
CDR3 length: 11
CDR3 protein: CSVEVYNEQYF

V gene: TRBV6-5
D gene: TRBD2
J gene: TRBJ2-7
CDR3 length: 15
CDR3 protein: CASSSLAGAAYEQYF

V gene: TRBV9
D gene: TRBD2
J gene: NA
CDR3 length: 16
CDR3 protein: CASSVELAGGPSIQYF

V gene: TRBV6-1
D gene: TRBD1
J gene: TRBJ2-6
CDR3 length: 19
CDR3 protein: CASRSDRVALPSGANVLTF

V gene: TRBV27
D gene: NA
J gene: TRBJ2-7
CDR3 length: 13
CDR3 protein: CASSFEGSREQYF

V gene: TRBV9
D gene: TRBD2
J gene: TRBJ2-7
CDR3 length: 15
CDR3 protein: CASSVGLADSYEQYF

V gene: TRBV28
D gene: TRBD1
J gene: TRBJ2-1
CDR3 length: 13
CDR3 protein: CASSWDSYNEQFF

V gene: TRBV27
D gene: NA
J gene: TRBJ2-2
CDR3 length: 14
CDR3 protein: CASRGHLNTGELFF

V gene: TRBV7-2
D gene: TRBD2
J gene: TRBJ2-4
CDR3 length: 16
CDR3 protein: CASSLGLSGNRNIQYF

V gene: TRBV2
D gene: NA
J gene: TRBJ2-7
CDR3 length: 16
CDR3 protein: CASDGLGAKGRYEQYF

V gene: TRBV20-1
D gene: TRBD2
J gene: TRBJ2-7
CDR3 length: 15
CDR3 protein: CSARGLAEYYNEQYF

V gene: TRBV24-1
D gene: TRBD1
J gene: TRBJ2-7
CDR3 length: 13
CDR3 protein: CATSDLQGPTQYF

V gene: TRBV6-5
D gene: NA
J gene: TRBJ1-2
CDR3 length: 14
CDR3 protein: CASTRGGGNYGYTF

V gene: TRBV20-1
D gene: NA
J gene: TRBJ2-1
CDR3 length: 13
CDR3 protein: CSARLVWDNEQFF

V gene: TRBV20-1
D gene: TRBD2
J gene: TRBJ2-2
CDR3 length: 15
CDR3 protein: CSAQKQRESHGELFF

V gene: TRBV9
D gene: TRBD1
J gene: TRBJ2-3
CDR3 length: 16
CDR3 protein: CASSVFIGGHTDTQYF

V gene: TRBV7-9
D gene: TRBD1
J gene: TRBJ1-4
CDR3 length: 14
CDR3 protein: CASSRQGKSEKLFF

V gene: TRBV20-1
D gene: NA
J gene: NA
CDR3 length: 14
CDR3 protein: CSASRGGFQETQYF

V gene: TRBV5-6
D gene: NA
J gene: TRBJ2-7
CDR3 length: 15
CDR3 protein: CASSFFGIRSYEQYF

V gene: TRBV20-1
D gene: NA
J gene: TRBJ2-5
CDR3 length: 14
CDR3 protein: CSASSDYPEETQYF

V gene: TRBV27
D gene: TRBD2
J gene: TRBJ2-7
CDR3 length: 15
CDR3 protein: CASSPYWTSGYEQYF

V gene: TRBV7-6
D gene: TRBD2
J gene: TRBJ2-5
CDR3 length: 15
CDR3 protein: CASSSPAGISGEQYF

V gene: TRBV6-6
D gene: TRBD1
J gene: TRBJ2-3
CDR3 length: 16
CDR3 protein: CASSYSTGVGTGTQYF

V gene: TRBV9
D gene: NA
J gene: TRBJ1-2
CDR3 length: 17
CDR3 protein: CASSVAVTGDDDYGYTF

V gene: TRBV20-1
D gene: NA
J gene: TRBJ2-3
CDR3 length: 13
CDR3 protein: CSATLFRTDMQYF

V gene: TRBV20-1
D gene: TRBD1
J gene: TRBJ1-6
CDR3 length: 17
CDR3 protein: CSAIWDRSSSYNSPLHF

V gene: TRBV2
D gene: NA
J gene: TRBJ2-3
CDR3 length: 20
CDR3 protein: CASSDPGPGSASSYTDTQYF

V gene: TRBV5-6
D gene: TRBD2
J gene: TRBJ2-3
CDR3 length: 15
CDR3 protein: CASSRRLAGADTQYF

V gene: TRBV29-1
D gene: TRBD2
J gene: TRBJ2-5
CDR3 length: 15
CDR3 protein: CSVARLAGGGETQYF

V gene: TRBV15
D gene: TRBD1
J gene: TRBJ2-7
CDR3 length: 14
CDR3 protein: CATAYGTAPYEQYF

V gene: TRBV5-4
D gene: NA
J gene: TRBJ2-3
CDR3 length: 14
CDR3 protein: CASSQDVSTDTQYF

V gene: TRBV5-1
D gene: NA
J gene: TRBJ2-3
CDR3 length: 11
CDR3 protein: CASSLKTERYF

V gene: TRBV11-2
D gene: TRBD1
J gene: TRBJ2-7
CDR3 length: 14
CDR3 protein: CASSPDRVHYEQYF

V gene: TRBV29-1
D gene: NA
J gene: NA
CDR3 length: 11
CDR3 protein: CSVVLGSEQYF

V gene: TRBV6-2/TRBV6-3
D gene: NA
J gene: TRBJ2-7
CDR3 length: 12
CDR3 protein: CASSPLVDEQYF

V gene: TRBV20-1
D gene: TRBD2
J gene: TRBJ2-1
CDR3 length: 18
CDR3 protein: CSARAVKLAGSAGNEQFF

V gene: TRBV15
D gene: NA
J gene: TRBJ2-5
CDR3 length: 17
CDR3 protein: CATSRAPSFREWETQYF

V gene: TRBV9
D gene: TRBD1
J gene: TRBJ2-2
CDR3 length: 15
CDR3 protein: CASSVLQGANGELFF

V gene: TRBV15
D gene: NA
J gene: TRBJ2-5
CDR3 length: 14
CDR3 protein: CATSSIRGKETQYF

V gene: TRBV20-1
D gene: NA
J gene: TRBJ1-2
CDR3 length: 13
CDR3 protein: CSAQTWGPGGYTF

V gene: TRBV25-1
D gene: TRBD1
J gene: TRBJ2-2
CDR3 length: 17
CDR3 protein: CASRGQGDVGNTGELFF

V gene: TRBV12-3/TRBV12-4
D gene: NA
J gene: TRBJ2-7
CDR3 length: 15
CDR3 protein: CASSLQGGVTYEQYF

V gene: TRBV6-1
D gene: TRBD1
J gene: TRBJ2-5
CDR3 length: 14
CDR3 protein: CASSLTGVSETQYF

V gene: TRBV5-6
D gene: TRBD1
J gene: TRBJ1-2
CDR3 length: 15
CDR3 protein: CASTLTGDRFDGYTF

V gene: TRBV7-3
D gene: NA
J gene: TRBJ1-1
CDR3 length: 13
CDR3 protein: CASALQQNTEAFF

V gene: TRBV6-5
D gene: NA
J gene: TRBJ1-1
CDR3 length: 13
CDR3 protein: CASSYVQNTEAFF

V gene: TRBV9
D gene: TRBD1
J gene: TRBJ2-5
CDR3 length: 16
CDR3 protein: CASSAGDRGTQGTQYF

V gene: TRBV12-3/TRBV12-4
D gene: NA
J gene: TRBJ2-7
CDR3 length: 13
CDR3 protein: CASSSGQVGEQYF

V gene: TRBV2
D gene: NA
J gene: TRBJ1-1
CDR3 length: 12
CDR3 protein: CASAGSYTEAFF

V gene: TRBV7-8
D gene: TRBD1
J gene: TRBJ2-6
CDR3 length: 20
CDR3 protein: CASSRSRPGQGISGANVLTF